One and the same sample provided the 20 T cell receptor beta chains below, sequenced in a study of neurological immune-mediated disorders. TCRdb recomputed calls from the 5' RACE reads with MiXCR, one row per CDR3 protein. The table shows tens of thousands of distinct CDR3 sequences, with 17% occurring only once. Sequencing was carried out using PBMCs. The source is a woman aged 40-49 years in good health.

This clonotype came up many times. J is TRBJ1-2 and V is TRBV7-2; D is possibly TRBD1 (5 bases). CDR3 length: 13 amino acids. V dropped 5 bases and J dropped 5 bases, with 12 bases sitting between them. Germline V gene sequence: CDR1 SGHTA, CDR2 FQGNSA. The CDR3 is CASSLGRTYGYTF. In DNA, the CDR3 is TGTGCCAGCAGCCTGGGACGGACTTATGGCTACACCTTC.

This clonotype appeared a few times. The rearrangement uses TRBV20-1 and TRBJ1-1; D uncertain. V lost 7 bases and J lost 0, with 18 bases in between. The CDR3 sequence is 15 residues long. Germline V CDR1 and CDR2: DFQATT, SNEGSKA (reference sequence). In DNA form, the CDR3 reads TGCAGTGTCACAAGCCCACAGATCATGAACACTGAAGCTTTCTTT. Its translation is CSVTSPQIMNTEAFF.

This clonotype was recorded many times. The rearrangement joins TRBV12-3 or TRBV12-4 to TRBJ2-4; TRBD2 is a possible D gene (6 bases). This CDR3 is 16 amino acids long. Between the trimmed V and J ends, which lost 3 bases and 0 bases, there was a span of 12 bases. CDR3 in amino acids: CASSFYGGLAKNIQYF. In DNA form, the CDR3 reads TGTGCCAGCAGTTTTTATGGAGGGCTAGCCAAAAACATTCAGTACTTC.

This chain connects TRBV5-6 to TRBJ1-1; D unclear. The ends were cut back, 2 bases at V and 0 bases at J, with 17 bases in the middle. The CDR3 sequence is 17 residues long. Germline loops: CDR1 SGHDT, CDR2 YYEEEE. The CDR3 reads CASSFRPGGLMNTEAFF. As DNA, the CDR3 is TGTGCCAGCAGCTTTCGTCCGGGAGGGCTCATGAACACTGAAGCTTTCTTT.

This chain joins TRBV20-1 and TRBJ2-1; weak D call: TRBD2 (5 bases). This CDR3 spans 15 amino acids. CDR1 DFQATT and CDR2 SNEGSKA come from the germline V gene (reference sequence). V lost 4 bases, J lost 7 bases, and 20 bases lay in between. The CDR3 coding sequence is TGCAGTGCTATCAATAATGGTATCGGGGAGAATGAGCAGTTCTTC. Its translation: CSAINNGIGENEQFF.

The rearrangement joins TRBV10-3 to TRBJ1-5; D is uncertain. This CDR3 has 14 amino acids. Trimming took 11 bases from V and 0 from J, leaving 14 bases between them. The germline V gene encodes CDR1 ENHRY and CDR2 SYGVKD. CDR3 DNA: TGTGCCTCAGCAGAGACCCATAGCAATCAGCCCCAGCATTTT. It codes for CASAETHSNQPQHF.

This clonotype was recorded at least ten times. V gene TRBV5-1 combines with J gene TRBJ2-7, with 9 bases aligning to TRBD2. This CDR3 spans 14 amino acids. After removal of 4 bases from V and 0 bases from J, the junction contained 2 bases not matched to a gene. Per germline, CDR1 SGHRS and CDR2 YFSETQ. Here the CDR3 reads CASSGGGASYEQYF. The CDR3 region has the DNA TGCGCCAGCAGCGGCGGGGGGGCCTCCTACGAGCAGTACTTC.

This clonotype was seen at least ten times. The J gene is TRBJ2-3, the V gene TRBV11-2, with unresolved D. The CDR3 runs 16 residues. Germline V gene lookup returns CDR1 SGHAT and CDR2 FQNNGV. The V end lost 2 bases, the J end lost 0 bases, and 12 bases lay between the germline ends. CDR3 bases: TGTGCCAGCAGCTTAAACCGCCCAGGTAGCACAGATACGCAGTATTTT. It codes for CASSLNRPGSTDTQYF.

This clonotype was observed at least ten times. This rearrangement joins TRBV2 to TRBJ2-3; 8 positions match TRBD2. V gave up 5 bases and J gave up 7 bases; unmatched junction bases: 14. The germline V gene has CDR1 SNHLY and CDR2 FYNNEI. This CDR3 region has 16 residues. CDR3 protein: CASSPRGAGAGNTQYF. The CDR3 region has the DNA TGTGCCAGCAGTCCCCGGGGAGCGGGGGCCGGAAATACGCAGTATTTT. The full variable domain, with the rest looked up from reference TRBV2 and TRBJ2-3, is EPEVTQTPSHQVTQMGQEVILRCVPISNHLYFYWYRQILGQKVEFLVSFYNNEISEKSEIFDDQFSVERPDGSNFTLKIRSTKLEDSAMYFCASSPRGAGAGNTQYFGPGTRLTVL.

The V and J genes are TRBV19 and TRBJ1-2; unclear D gene. The CDR3 has 13 residues. The germline V gene has CDR1 LNHDA and CDR2 SQIVND (reference sequence). The ends were cut back, 3 bases at V and 8 bases at J, with 13 bases in the middle. The chain's CDR3 is CASSMYDGEGYTF. The CDR3 DNA follows: TGTGCCAGTAGTATGTATGATGGAGAAGGCTACACCTTC. The full variable domain, its missing parts supplied by reference TRBV19 and TRBJ1-2, is DGGITQSPKYLFRKEGQNVTLSCEQNLNHDAMYWYRQDPGQGLRLIYYSQIVNDFQKGDIAEGYSVSREKKESFPLTVTSAQKNPTAFYLCASSMYDGEGYTFGSGTRLTVV.

This clonotype was counted many times. V and J are TRBV7-3 and TRBJ2-3; 9 nucleotides line up with TRBD1. The CDR3 sequence is 18 residues long. V lost 4 bases to trimming and J lost 2 bases; unmatched junction nucleotides: 13. Germline V gives CDR1 SGHTA, CDR2 FQGTGA. The CDR3 coding sequence is TGTGCCAGCAGCTCAAGTCCATCGGGGACAGGGTCCACAGATACGCAGTATTTT. Translated: CASSSSPSGTGSTDTQYF.

Ten or more counts support this clonotype. The V gene is TRBV5-1, the J gene TRBJ2-7; D uncertain. There are 14 residues in the CDR3. V gave up 1 base and J gave up 2 bases, with 10 bases separating them. The germline gives CDR1 SGHRS, CDR2 YFSETQ. The CDR3 sequence is CASSLSVGTYEQYF. CDR3 sequence (DNA): TGCGCCAGCAGCTTGTCGGTAGGGACCTACGAGCAGTACTTC.

Ten or more counts support this clonotype. The V gene is TRBV5-6, the J gene TRBJ1-1; D is unresolved. This CDR3 contains 14 residues. Deletions cut 1 base from V and 0 bases from J, with 7 bases between. Germline V lookup: CDR1 SGHDT, CDR2 YYEEEE. In nucleotides, the CDR3 is TGTGCCAGCAGCTTGCCTGGGATGAACACTGAAGCTTTCTTT. This codes for CASSLPGMNTEAFF.

This clonotype has at least ten counts. The rearrangement links TRBV5-1 to TRBJ1-6; possibly TRBD1 for D (6 bases). Trimming left V 4 bases short and J 0 bases short, with 11 bases between. Germline CDR1 is SGHRS and CDR2 is YFSETQ. The CDR3 sequence is 16 residues long. The CDR3 sequence: CASSGGQSSYNSPLHF. CDR3 in DNA: TGCGCCAGCAGCGGTGGACAGAGCTCCTATAATTCACCCCTCCACTTT.

This clonotype showed up many times. J is TRBJ1-1 and V is TRBV9; D uncertain. This CDR3 is built from 13 residues. Looked up from germline, CDR1 is SGDLS and CDR2 is YYNGEE. The V gene lost 5 bases and the J gene lost 3 bases, with 11 bases spanning the gap. CDR3 region: CASRADRDTEAFF. The CDR3 DNA reads as TGTGCCAGCAGAGCCGACCGCGACACTGAAGCTTTCTTT.

The V gene is TRBV6-2 or TRBV6-3, the J gene TRBJ1-1; D unresolved. Germline V lookup: CDR1 MNHEY, CDR2 SVGEGT. Trimming stripped 6 bases from V and 2 bases from J, with 10 bases between. This CDR3 contains 13 residues. CDR3 in amino acids: CASSHGENTEAFF. The CDR3, as DNA: TGTGCCAGCAGCCACGGAGAAAACACTGAAGCTTTCTTT.

This clonotype was counted many times. The gene calls are TRBV5-1 and TRBJ1-1; D uncertain. There are 13 residues in the CDR3. V gave up 1 base and J gave up 8 bases, with 12 bases separating them. Germline CDR1 reads SGHRS; CDR2 reads YFSETQ. Here the CDR3 DNA reads TGCGCCAGCAGCTTGAGGTCTCGTCAGGAAGCTTTCTTT. It is translated as CASSLRSRQEAFF.

In this sample, this clonotype turned up many times. The chain combines TRBV5-6 with TRBJ2-3; 7 nucleotides line up with TRBD1. Germline V gives CDR1 SGHDT, CDR2 YYEEEE. The CDR3 contains 15 residues. Trimming removed 2 bases from V and 6 bases from J; junction bases left unmatched: 9. The CDR3 DNA sequence: TGTGCCAGCAGCTTAACAGGGGATGCGGGTGATACGCAGTATTTT. As protein: CASSLTGDAGDTQYF.

This clonotype was seen a few times. CDR3 residues: CASSIAGATNEKLFF. The CDR3 nucleotides are TGTGCCAGTAGTATAGCAGGGGCGACTAATGAAAAACTGTTTTTT. The V call is TRBV19, the J call TRBJ1-4, with D possibly being TRBD1 (6 bases). Germline V gives CDR1 LNHDA, CDR2 SQIVND (reference sequence). The V end was cut by 1 base, the J end by 2 bases, with 8 bases between. The CDR3 has 15 amino acids.

This clonotype occurred many times. The chain joins TRBV7-2 to TRBJ2-5, with 7 bases identical to TRBD2. Per the germline V gene, CDR1 is SGHTA and CDR2 is FQGNSA. The CDR3 contains 13 residues. V shed 5 bases and J 5 bases; nucleotides not matched to a gene: 5. The CDR3 here is CASSTGGRETQYF. The CDR3 DNA sequence: TGTGCCAGCAGCACCGGGGGGAGGGAGACCCAGTACTTC.